The 25 T cell receptor beta chains in this list originate from one sample, sequenced in a study of CD8 T cells and mutated HIV epitopes. No antigen has been identified for these receptors. A Smart-seq2 and MARS-Seq derived protocol with well-specific UMIs on oligo-dT primers generated single-cell cDNA. Nested PCR used template-switch oligo forward primers and barcoded TCR alpha and beta reverse primers. TCRdb reprocessed the single-cell sequencing reads via MiXCR and lists one record per CDR3 protein. The sample consists of 450 to 700 distinct CDR3 sequences, about 46% of them appearing once. Anti-CD28 and anti-CD49d antibodies provided co-stimulation during the peptide stimulation of these CD8+ T cells. The specimen comprised CD8+ T cells from blood cultured with a non-adapted viral peptide, sampled during chronic HIV-1 infection. Specified subset: CD69+CD137+ cells after non-adapted KY11 peptide stimulation. Receptors originate from a woman aged 18 to 35 with HIV-1 infection.

The J gene is TRBJ2-3, the V gene TRBV3-1; 9 bases are a match to TRBD2. Looked up from germline, CDR1 is LGHDT and CDR2 is YNNKEL (reference sequence). V gave up 0 bases and J gave up 2 bases; unmatched junction bases: 6. This CDR3 comprises 17 residues. The CDR3, as DNA: TGTGCCAGCAGCCAAGATTTAGCGGGGGAGTACACAGATACGCAGTATTTT. Its protein product is CASSQDLAGEYTDTQYF.

By frequency in the sample, this clonotype is hyperexpanded (1% or more). CDR3: CASSPIEGSEQFF. The CDR3 region has the DNA TGCGCCAGCAGCCCCATTGAGGGGAGTGAGCAGTTCTTC. The chain combines TRBV5-1 with TRBJ2-1; either TRBD1 or TRBD2 may fit D (5 bases each). This CDR3 contains 13 residues. V lost 4 bases and J 9 bases, leaving 14 bases between the germline ends. Germline V gene data show CDR1 as SGHRS and CDR2 as YFSETQ.

As to this clonotype: A read error is the likely source, as a far larger clone sits one nucleotide away. It is likely a read error, because the conserved phenylalanine at the end of the CDR3 is missing. The gene calls are TRBV28 and TRBJ1-2; no reliable D call. V was clipped by 6 bases and J by 0 bases, with 8 bases between them. The germline V gene encodes CDR1 MDHEN and CDR2 SYDVKM. The CDR3 has 13 amino acids. The CDR3 DNA reads as TGTGCCAGCAGGACGGGAACTAACTATGGCTACACCCTC. Encoded protein: CASRTGTNYGYTL.

This clonotype is judged medium-sized. The chain uses TRBV27 and TRBJ2-5; D call uncertain. The ends were cut back, 6 bases at V and 2 bases at J, with 13 bases in the middle. Germline V gives CDR1 MNHEY, CDR2 SMNVEV (reference sequence). The CDR3 covers 14 residues. In nucleotides, the CDR3 is TGTGCCAGCAGCCTACTCGGGCCACAAGAGACCCAGTACTTC. Translated, it gives CASSLLGPQETQYF.

This clonotype is labeled as hyperexpanded. The chain joins TRBV6-2 or TRBV6-3 to TRBJ2-5; no reliable D call. The CDR3 is 13 residues long. Per the germline V gene, CDR1 is MNHEY and CDR2 is SVGEGT. Between the trimmed V and J ends, which lost 6 bases and 4 bases, there was a span of 12 bases. The DNA for the CDR3 is TGTGCCAGCAGGTGGGGTGGGCGAGAGACCCAGTACTTC. Protein product: CASRWGGRETQYF.

Note on this clonotype: Sequence at one end of the junction differs from germline and may be a read error. The chain is built from TRBV5-5 and TRBJ1-1; D uncertain. Germline V gene sequence: CDR1 SGHKS, CDR2 YYEKEE (reference sequence). The CDR3 runs 15 residues. CDR3 in DNA: TGTGCCAACAGCGGGCCCACGTCCCCGAACACCGAAGCTTTCTTT. Its translation is CANSGPTSPNTEAFF.

This chain links TRBV6-6 with TRBJ2-5, with TRBD1 matching over 8 bases. Trimming cost V 1 base and J 5 bases; bases outside gene matches: 6. The CDR3 runs to 15 residues. CDR1 is MNHNY and CDR2 is SVGAGI in the germline V gene (reference sequence). This CDR3 reads CASSYLTGVAETQYF. The CDR3 DNA reads TGTGCCAGCAGTTACTTGACAGGGGTTGCTGAGACCCAGTACTTC.

The genes are TRBV7-2 and TRBJ1-2; D may be TRBD1 (6 bases). Trimming shortened V by 5 bases and J by 4 bases, and 14 bases separated the two germline ends. This CDR3 has 14 amino acids. CDR1 and CDR2 from the germline V gene are SGHTA and FQGNSA. CDR3 sequence reads: CASSQDSEGYGYTF. In nucleotides, the CDR3 is TGTGCCAGCAGCCAGGACAGCGAGGGCTATGGCTACACCTTC.

Judged by abundance, this clonotype is large (0.1 to 1%). V gene TRBV3-2 combines with J gene TRBJ2-3; the D call of TRBD1 is as the table states it, not checked on the DNA. TRBV3-2 constitutes a pseudogene. The length of the CDR3 is 16 residues. The CDR3 spells CASGRSQSSGTDTQYF. The CDR3 bases are TGTGCCAGCGGTAGGTCCCAAAGTAGTGGCACAGATACGCAGTATTTT.

In its sample, this clonotype was seen a few times. The genes are TRBV11-2 and TRBJ2-5, with a tentative D call TRBD2 (5 bases). The CDR3 runs to 13 residues. Germline V CDR1 and CDR2: SGHAT, FQNNGV. Trimming shortened V by 3 bases and J by 5 bases, and 10 bases separated the two germline ends. The DNA for the CDR3 is TGTGCCAGCAGCTTGTGGAGGCGGGAGACCCAGTACTTC. This sequence encodes CASSLWRRETQYF. Looking up the rest from reference TRBV11-2 and TRBJ2-5 gives the full variable domain: EAGVAQSPRYKIIEKRQSVAFWCNPISGHATLYWYQQILGQGPKLLIQFQNNGVVDDSQLPKDRFSAERLKGVDSTLKIQPAKLEDSAVYLCASSLWRRETQYFGPGTRLLVL.

This chain's CDR3 is CASREGAGADYGYTF. Here the CDR3 DNA reads TGCGCCAGCAGAGAGGGGGCCGGGGCTGACTATGGCTACACCTTC. The V gene is TRBV5-1, the J gene TRBJ1-2; 7 bases align to TRBD1. Trimming took 5 bases from V and 3 from J; bases not matched to a gene: 10. The CDR3 spans 15 residues. Germline V lookup: CDR1 SGHRS, CDR2 YFSETQ.

This clonotype is categorized as large (0.1 to 1%). V and J are TRBV7-2 and TRBJ1-5; no definite D call. Trimming took off 3 bases at V and 0 bases at J, with 9 bases between the two ends. The germline CDR1 and CDR2 sequences are SGHTA and FQGNSA. This CDR3 region has 15 residues. CDR3 sequence (DNA): TGTGCCAGCAGCTTCAGCGTGGGTAGCAATCAGCCCCAGCATTTT. It encodes CASSFSVGSNQPQHF.

This clonotype was seen a few times. This rearrangement joins TRBV29-1 to TRBJ2-5, with D perhaps TRBD1 (6 bases). CDR1 and CDR2 (germline): SQVTM, ANQGSEA. V gave up 6 bases and J gave up 5 bases, with 22 bases separating them. This CDR3 has 15 amino acids. The CDR3 bases are TGCAGCGTCGAAAACAGGGTTCTAATCGCGGAGACCCAGTACTTC. This translates into CSVENRVLIAETQYF.

Comments on this clonotype: Since a much larger clone is just one base distant, this may be a read error. V is TRBV7-3 and J is TRBJ2-2; no clear D. The CDR3 runs 16 residues. The germline V gene encodes CDR1 SGHTA and CDR2 FQGTGA. The V end was cut by 8 bases, the J end by 3 bases, with 19 bases between. The CDR3 reads CASGPRHPIDTGELFF. CDR3 DNA sequence: TGTGCCAGCGGCCCTAGACATCCGATTGACACCGGGGAGCTGTTTTTT.

This chain joins TRBV12-3 or TRBV12-4 and TRBJ1-6, with D possibly being TRBD1 (5 bases). CDR3 length equals 15 residues. V lost 6 bases and J 8 bases, leaving 17 bases between the germline ends. DNA for the CDR3: TGTGCCAGCAGCTCCAAGGGACTGCTAGATTCACCCCTCCACTTT. It codes for CASSSKGLLDSPLHF.

V gene TRBV15 combines with J gene TRBJ2-7; 10 positions match TRBD1. The J segment lost 4 bases and the V segment lost 1 base, leaving 10 bases of the junction unmatched. CDR1 and CDR2 from the germline V gene are LNHNV and YYDKDF (reference sequence). This CDR3 has 17 residues. CDR3 amino acids: CATSRGNGTGVRYEQYF. The DNA of the CDR3 is TGTGCCACCAGCAGAGGGAATGGGACAGGGGTTCGATACGAGCAGTACTTC.

By frequency in the sample, this clonotype is medium-sized. The chain joins TRBV2 to TRBJ1-3; weak D call: TRBD1 (5 bases). This CDR3 comprises 13 residues. Germline CDR1 SNHLY, CDR2 FYNNEI. V lost 4 bases, J lost 3 bases, and 7 bases lay in between. The CDR3, as DNA: TGTGCCAGCAGTGGGGACGGTGGAAACACCATATATTTT. Its translation is CASSGDGGNTIYF.

The chain is built from TRBV20-1 and TRBJ1-4; TRBD1 matches at 7 bases. The CDR3 covers 14 residues. J lost 10 bases, V lost 6 bases, and 14 bases had no gene match. The germline V gene encodes CDR1 DFQATT and CDR2 SNEGSKA (reference sequence). This CDR3 is CSAGGLGTEAKLFF. In nucleotides, the CDR3 is TGCAGTGCAGGGGGCTTGGGCACCGAAGCAAAACTGTTTTTT.

This clonotype ranks as medium-sized. The genes are TRBV27 and TRBJ2-1; possibly TRBD2 for D (5 bases). CDR1 is MNHEY and CDR2 is SMNVEV in the germline V gene (reference sequence). This CDR3 contains 12 residues. V shed 10 bases and J shed 7 bases, with 14 bases lying between them. The chain's CDR3 is CATAGMGNEQFF. The CDR3 nucleotides read TGTGCCACGGCCGGGATGGGGAATGAGCAGTTCTTC.

The CDR3 nucleotides read TGTGCCAGCAGTCCCGGGGGATTGAACACTGAAGCTTTCTTT. Its translation is CASSPGGLNTEAFF. The rearrangement uses TRBV6-2 or TRBV6-3 and TRBJ1-1, with D maybe TRBD1 (5 bases). This CDR3 contains 14 residues. Per the germline V gene, CDR1 is MNHEY and CDR2 is SVGEGT. V dropped 5 bases and J dropped 0 bases, with 10 bases sitting between them.

As regards this clonotype: Germline and junction disagree at one end, which may indicate a read error. The V and J genes are TRBV7-2 and TRBJ2-3, with 7 bases lining up with TRBD2. CDR1 and CDR2 from the germline V gene are SGHTA and FQGNSA. The CDR3 contains 16 residues. CDR3 DNA sequence: TGCACCAGCAGCCCAGGGATGGGGGGGACCACAGATACGCAGTATTTT. Encoded protein: CTSSPGMGGTTDTQYF.

As concerns this clonotype: This may be a read error: a much more frequent sequence differs by one nucleotide. The chain couples TRBV12-3 or TRBV12-4 to TRBJ1-1, with D possibly TRBD1 on 6 matching bases. CDR3 size: 14 residues. Trimming cost V 3 bases and J 3 bases, with 11 bases left between them. CDR3 sequence reads: CASSFWRGDTEAFF. The CDR3 DNA reads TGTGCCAGCAGTTTTTGGAGGGGGGACACTGAAGCTTTCTTT.

The sample holds a few counts of this clonotype. This chain uses TRBV5-1 with TRBJ2-7; TRBD1 aligns across 7 bases. The V gene end was trimmed by 4 bases and the J gene end by 4 bases; junction bases not matched to a gene: 20. There are 18 residues in the CDR3. Germline-derived CDR1 and CDR2 are SGHRS and YFSETQ. The CDR3 loop is CASSPQKLNSGTEYEQYF. The CDR3 region has the DNA TGCGCCAGCAGCCCTCAAAAACTGAACTCCGGGACAGAGTACGAGCAGTACTTC. The full variable domain, with the rest looked up from reference TRBV5-1 and TRBJ2-7, is KAGVTQTPRYLIKTRGQQVTLSCSPISGHRSVSWYQQTPGQGLQFLFEYFSETQRNKGNFPGRFSGRQFSNSRSEMNVSTLELGDSALYLCASSPQKLNSGTEYEQYFGPGTRLTVT.

On this clonotype itself: One base away lies a much larger clone, so this may be a sequencing read error. The chain uses TRBV27 and TRBJ2-1; TRBD2 is a possible D gene (5 bases). V was clipped by 10 bases and J by 9 bases, with 16 bases between them. In germline, CDR1 is MNHEY, CDR2 SMNVEV (reference sequence). There are 12 residues in the CDR3. The CDR3: CATAGMGSEQFF. The CDR3 DNA follows: TGTGCCACGGCCGGGATGGGGAGTGAGCAGTTCTTC.

This clonotype was observed a few times. This CDR3 is CASSDSSDTGELFF. The DNA of the CDR3 is TGTGCCAGCAGTGACTCTAGCGACACCGGGGAGCTGTTTTTT. V and J are TRBV6-4 and TRBJ2-2; weak D call: TRBD2 (5 bases). Between the trimmed V and J ends, which lost 0 bases and 3 bases, there was a span of 5 bases. Looked up from germline, CDR1 is MRHNA and CDR2 is SNTAGT. There are 14 residues in the CDR3.